This record concerns one T cell receptor beta chain sequence. Its antigen remains unknown. This CDR3 contains 12 residues. Germline CDR1 GTSNPN, CDR2 SVGIG (reference sequence). Trimming removed 4 bases from V and 1 base from J, with 7 bases in between. TCRdb's copy holds only in-frame clones and misses some; the assay was immunoSEQ multiplex PCR. The sample gives roughly 67,000 clones, around four fifths of which show up once; roughly 3.4% is in the top ten. This sample was taken from a study of neoadjuvant anti-PD-1 for oral cavity cancer. These oral cavity squamous cell carcinomas were HPV-negative and locally advanced. Study outcomes and limitations: Each response group had just a few patients in TCR analyses. Pretreatment Treg/Th17 ratio correlated inversely with post-treatment tumor clonality.

Sequenced here: PBMCs, sampled before nivolumab (anti-PD-1) treatment. The receptor's source is a person aged 35-79 years with oral cavity squamous cell carcinoma. The chain has TRBV30 and TRBJ1-2; D is uncertain. Here the CDR3 reads CAWTALNYGYTF. CDR3 DNA sequence: TGTGCCTGGACCGCCCTTAACTATGGCTACACCTTC.